This note documents a single TCR beta chain sequence. Its antigen is undetermined. V was cut by 7 bases and J by 7 bases, with 14 bases left in between. Germline CDR1 and CDR2: MGHDK and SYGVNS. This CDR3 comprises 13 residues. The source of the sample is a study of Graves' ophthalmopathy and Graves' hyperthyroidism. Overall study context: Peripheral blood was gathered at the point of initial diagnosis, before any treatment started. Study observations and caveats: A majority of expanded thyroid clonotypes exceeding 0.001 frequency were likewise present in blood.

Transcripts of RNA were the source for amplifying TCR beta CDR3 regions. First-round RT-PCR used HTBI primers; second-round multiplex PCR followed. TCRdb recomputed calls from the multiplex PCR reads with MiXCR, one row per CDR3 protein. This sample yields 650,000 to 900,000 distinct CDR3 sequences, of which roughly 40% are seen a single time; less than 55% belongs to the top ten. The chain recombines TRBV25-1 with TRBJ1-5; D may be TRBD1 (6 bases). Sequenced: peripheral blood. This TCR was sampled from an adult man with Graves' ophthalmopathy. CDR3 sequence reads: CASKGGTEQPQHF. The CDR3, as DNA: TGTGCCAGCAAGGGGGGGACGGAACAGCCCCAGCATTTT.